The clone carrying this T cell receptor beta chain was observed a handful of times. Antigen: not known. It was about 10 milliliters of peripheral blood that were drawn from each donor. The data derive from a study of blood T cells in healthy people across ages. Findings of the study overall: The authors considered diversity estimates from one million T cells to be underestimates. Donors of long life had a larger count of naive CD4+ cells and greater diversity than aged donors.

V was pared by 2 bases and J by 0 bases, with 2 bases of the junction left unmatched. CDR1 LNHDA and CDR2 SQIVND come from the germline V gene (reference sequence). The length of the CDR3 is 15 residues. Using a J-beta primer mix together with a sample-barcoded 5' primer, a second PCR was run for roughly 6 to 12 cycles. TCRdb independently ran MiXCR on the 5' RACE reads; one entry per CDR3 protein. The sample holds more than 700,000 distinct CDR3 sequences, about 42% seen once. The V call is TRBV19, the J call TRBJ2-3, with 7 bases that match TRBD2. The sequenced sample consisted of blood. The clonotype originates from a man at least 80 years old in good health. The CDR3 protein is CASSISGTSTDTQYF. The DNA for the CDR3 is TGTGCCAGTAGTATAAGCGGGACGAGCACAGATACGCAGTATTTT.